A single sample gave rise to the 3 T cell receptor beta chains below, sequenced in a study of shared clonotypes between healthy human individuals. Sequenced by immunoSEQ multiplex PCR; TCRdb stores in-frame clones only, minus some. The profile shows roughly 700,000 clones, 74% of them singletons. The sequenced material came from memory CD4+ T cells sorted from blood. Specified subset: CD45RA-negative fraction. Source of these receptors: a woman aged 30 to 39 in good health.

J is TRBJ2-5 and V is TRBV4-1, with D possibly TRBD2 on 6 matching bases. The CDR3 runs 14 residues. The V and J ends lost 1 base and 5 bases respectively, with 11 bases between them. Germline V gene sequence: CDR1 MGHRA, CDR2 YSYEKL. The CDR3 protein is CASSQVSGRETQYF. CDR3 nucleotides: TGCGCCAGCAGCCAAGTCTCAGGGAGGGAGACCCAGTACTTC.

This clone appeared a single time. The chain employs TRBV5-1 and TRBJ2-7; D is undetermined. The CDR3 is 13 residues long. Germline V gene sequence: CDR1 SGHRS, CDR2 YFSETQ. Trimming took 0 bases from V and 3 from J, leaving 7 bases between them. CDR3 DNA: TGCGCCAGCAGCTTGGGGGCAGACTACGAGCAGTACTTC. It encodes CASSLGADYEQYF.

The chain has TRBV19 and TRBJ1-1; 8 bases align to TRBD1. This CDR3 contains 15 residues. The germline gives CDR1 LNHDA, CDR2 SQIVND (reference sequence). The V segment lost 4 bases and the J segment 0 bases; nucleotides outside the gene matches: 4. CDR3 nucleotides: TGTGCCAGTAGTACCGCAGGGGGCCTGAACACTGAAGCTTTCTTT. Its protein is CASSTAGGLNTEAFF.